This TCR beta chain was recovered during a study of TIL therapy for anti-PD-1-resistant metastatic lung cancer (dated by TCRdb to the early 2020s). Background on the whole study: Among the enrolled patients, the median age was roughly 55 years (range about 35-75), and the median tumor PD-L1 proportion score was around 6%. Most of the cohort had lung adenocarcinoma, including a few EGFR-mutant tumors and two ALK-rearranged tumors, and half of the patients were either current or former smokers. Across the cohort, whole-exome sequencing showed a median non-synonymous tumor mutation burden of roughly 1.5 mutations per megabase. Tumor and peripheral blood T cell receptor beta sequencing was used to track clonotypes across tumor, expanded TIL product and serial blood samples.

TCR beta CDR3 regions were amplified from genomic DNA by bias-controlled multiplex PCR with the immunoSEQ v3 hsTCRB kit. TCR libraries were sequenced on an Illumina NextSeq 500 to around 1.8 million read pairs for survey level or about 5-6 million for deep level. Processing in the source paper ran as follows. The immunoSEQ Analyzer software assigned V, D and J genes, filtered out non-productive sequences, and reported clonality. Repertoires were compared using productive Simpson clonality and Morisita overlap index of productive TRB rearrangements between infused TIL and blood. TCRdb took over this immuneACCESS table, retaining in-frame rearrangements with V and J assigned. Such tables are incomplete; in checked studies, under half of the missing clones stem from an unresolved V gene, and the remainder is unexplained. That table supplies the V and J calls and clone size; D and trimming were determined from the DNA. The sample includes under 100,000 clones, with less than 70% observed a single time. The ten largest clonotypes hold approximately 11% of the sample.

The time point label on this specimen signifies: pre-treatment sample, taken before nivolumab and TIL therapy. Excised metastases, mostly pleural nodules or supraclavicular lymph nodes, were used as baseline tumor samples and were taken from the same resection from which TIL were grown. Tumors were harvested prior to any PD-1/PD-L1 blockade, after which nivolumab was administered to patients, and lymphodepletion, expanded TIL infusion and IL-2 were given to patients who progressed. A phase I trial run at two centers enrolled adults with stage 4 NSCLC between 2017 and 2020. The samples were obtained from a phase I trial that was single-arm and open-label and tested tumor-infiltrating lymphocyte therapy combined with nivolumab in advanced non-small cell lung cancer. Parts of each resected tumor were snap-frozen in liquid nitrogen and kept at -80 degrees C. Using laser-capture macrodissection, tumor regions of interest were selected on H&E sections, then pulverized into 15 mg aliquots and extracted using Qiagen Allprep kits.

CDR1 and CDR2 are read off the germline V gene as KGHDR and SFDVKD. Taken from cysteine to phenylalanine, the CDR3 has 15 residues. Just CDR3 DNA is preserved here, 45 bases in frame from base 1. Clipping removes 3 bases from V and 1 base from J, with 5 as the unmatched junction base count. Notes on this clone: Which antigen it targets is not known. No base-level quality is on record; no much larger clone is a single base apart.

Beyond this particular receptor, the publication reports: TIL culture showed high clonal turnover, with many enriched product clones undetected in the baseline tumor, suggesting clonal contraction rather than faithful expansion. Because the cohort was highly selected, with more treatment-naive, never-smoker and oncogene-addicted patients than is typical, generalizability is limited. The study protocol defined all tumor marker inferences as exploratory. Higher clonality and lower diversity were observed in expanded TIL cultures than in baseline intratumoral T cells (median clonality approximately 6% vs 31%, p < 0.0001).

The TCR was taken from a person aged 25 to 80 with non-small cell lung cancer. The specimen was tumor tissue, collected at baseline. Here the chain combines TRBV24-1 and TRBJ2-7; TRBD1 agrees with 7 junctional bases. The CDR3 reads CATSDPSTGSYEQYF. The bases read TGTGCCACCAGTGATCCCTCGACAGGGTCCTACGAGCAGTACTTC.